One and the same sample provided the 4 T cell receptor beta chains below, sequenced in a study of neurological immune-mediated disorders. TCRdb processed the 5' RACE reads anew with MiXCR; each CDR3 protein has one entry. The data hold 25,000 to 30,000 distinct CDR3 sequences, with roughly 25% observed a single time. The specimen sequenced was CD4+ T cells from blood. The receptor set was obtained from a man in his fifties with HTLV-1-associated myelopathy (HAM/TSP).

The table lists this clonotype with a few counts. This chain's CDR3 is CSAQDRGYNSPLHF. The CDR3 DNA reads as TGCAGTGCCCAGGACAGGGGATATAATTCACCCCTCCACTTT. This chain links TRBV20-1 with TRBJ1-6, with TRBD1 matching over 9 bases. V was pared by 6 bases and J by 4 bases, with 4 bases of the junction left unmatched. There are 14 residues in the CDR3. Germline lookup yields CDR1 DFQATT and CDR2 SNEGSKA (reference sequence).

This clonotype has only a few counts. At one end the junction does not follow the germline gene, possibly because of a read error. V is TRBV7-6 and J is TRBJ2-7, with D unresolved. The CDR3 totals 11 residues. Looked up from germline, CDR1 is SGHVS and CDR2 is FNYEAQ. CDR3 bases: TGTGCCAGCAGCTTAGGGAACGAGAAGTACTTC. This encodes CASSLGNEKYF.

This chain uses TRBV2 with TRBJ1-4; a weak D match, TRBD1 (5 bases). The V gene's germline CDR1 is SNHLY and CDR2 FYNNEI. CDR3 size: 15 residues. V dropped 1 base and J dropped 3 bases, with 9 bases sitting between them. DNA of the CDR3: TGTGCCAGCAGTGAAGGGGGGAGGGCTAATGAAAAACTGTTTTTT. It specifies CASSEGGRANEKLFF.

This chain uses TRBV20-1 with TRBJ2-1; TRBD1 aligns across 9 bases. Germline V gene sequence: CDR1 DFQATT, CDR2 SNEGSKA (reference sequence). Trimming at V came to 1 base and at J to 1 base, leaving 2 bases not matched to a gene. CDR3 length equals 15 residues. CDR3 DNA: TGCAGTGCTAGAGGTGGACAGGGGTCCTACAATGAGCAGTTCTTC. This gives the protein CSARGGQGSYNEQFF.